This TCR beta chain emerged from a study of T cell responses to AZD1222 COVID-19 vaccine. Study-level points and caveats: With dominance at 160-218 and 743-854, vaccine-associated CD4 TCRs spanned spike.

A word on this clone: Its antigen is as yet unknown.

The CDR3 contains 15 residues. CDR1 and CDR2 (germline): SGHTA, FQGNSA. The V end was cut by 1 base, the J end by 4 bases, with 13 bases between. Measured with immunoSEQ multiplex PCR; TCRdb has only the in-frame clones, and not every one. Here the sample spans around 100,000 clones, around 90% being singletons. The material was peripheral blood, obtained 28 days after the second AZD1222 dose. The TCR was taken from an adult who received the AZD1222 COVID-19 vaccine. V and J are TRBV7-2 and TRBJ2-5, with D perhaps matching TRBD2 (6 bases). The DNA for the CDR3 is TGTGCCAGCAGCTTAGTTAACTGGGGAGGAGAGACCCAGTACTTC. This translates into CASSLVNWGGETQYF. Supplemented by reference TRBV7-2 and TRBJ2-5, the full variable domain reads GAGVSQSPSNKVTEKGKDVELRCDPISGHTALYWYRQSLGQGLEFLIYFQGNSAPDKSGLPSDRFSAERTGGSVSTLTIQRTQQEDSAVYLCASSLVNWGGETQYFGPGTRLLVL.